The subject of this entry is one T cell receptor (beta chain). Its antigen is unknown. The sample belongs to a study of cytomegalovirus exposure and HLA in healthy donors. Measured with immunoSEQ multiplex PCR; TCRdb has only the in-frame clones, and not every one. The sample has 250,000 to 400,000 clones; approximately 88% are singletons. Whole-study findings and limits: Rare TCR sequences dominated, though some public TCRs recurred in many donors. High specificity and sensitivity for cytomegalovirus status were reported for the classifier. 150 to 200 TCR beta chains were listed as cytomegalovirus-associated.

Losses at the gene ends were 5 bases for V and 5 bases for J; bases not matched to a gene: 2. Germline V CDR1 and CDR2: SGHRS, YFSETQ. The CDR3 extends over 13 amino acids. The TCR sequence derives from a man aged 30 to 45 in good health and CMV-seronegative. The chain carries TRBV5-1 and TRBJ2-7; 12 bases map to TRBD1. The sample taken for sequencing was PBMCs. This CDR3 reads CASRGTGGDEQYF. The CDR3, as DNA: TGCGCCAGCAGAGGGACAGGGGGCGACGAGCAGTACTTC. Combining the CDR3 with reference TRBV5-1 and TRBJ2-7 gives the whole variable domain KAGVTQTPRYLIKTRGQQVTLSCSPISGHRSVSWYQQTPGQGLQFLFEYFSETQRNKGNFPGRFSGRQFSNSRSEMNVSTLELGDSALYLCASRGTGGDEQYFGPGTRLTVT.